The entry below gives a single T cell receptor (beta chain) sequence along with its context. Its antigen is as yet unknown. This sample was included in a study of CD4 T cells in relation to SARS-CoV-2 and coronaviruses. V was cut by 1 base and J by 3 bases, with 6 bases left in between. From germline, CDR1 is SEHNR and CDR2 FQNEAQ (reference sequence). The CDR3 is 13 residues long. Some clones are missing from TCRdb's copy, which holds only in-frame ones; the method was immunoSEQ multiplex PCR. This sample carries some 38,000 clones, over 70% of them seen once, and the ten largest clones take around 21%. Notes on the study in general: Compared with monoreactive clones, crossreactive clones showed significantly weaker SARS-CoV-2 expansion.

The chain is built from TRBV7-9 and TRBJ1-2, with D perhaps TRBD1 (6 bases). This sequence originates from an adult with COVID-19. Source material: memory CD4+ T cells from PBMCs, cultured in vitro. CDR3 sequence reads: CASSLGQDYGYTF. CDR3 nucleotides: TGTGCCAGCAGCTTAGGACAGGACTATGGCTACACCTTC.